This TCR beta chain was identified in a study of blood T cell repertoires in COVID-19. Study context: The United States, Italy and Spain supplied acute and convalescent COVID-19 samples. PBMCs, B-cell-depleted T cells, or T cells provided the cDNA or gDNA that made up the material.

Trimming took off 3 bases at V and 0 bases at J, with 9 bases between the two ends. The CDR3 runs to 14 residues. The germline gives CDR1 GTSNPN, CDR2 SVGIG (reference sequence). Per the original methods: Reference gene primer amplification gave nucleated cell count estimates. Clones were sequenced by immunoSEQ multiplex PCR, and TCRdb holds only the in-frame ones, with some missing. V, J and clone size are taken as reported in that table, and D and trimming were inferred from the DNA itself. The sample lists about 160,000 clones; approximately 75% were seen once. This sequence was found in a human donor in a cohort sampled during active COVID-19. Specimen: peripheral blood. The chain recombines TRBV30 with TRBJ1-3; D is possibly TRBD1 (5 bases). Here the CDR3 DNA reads TGTGCCTGGAGAGGACACCTCTCTGGAAACACCATATATTTT. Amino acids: CAWRGHLSGNTIYF.